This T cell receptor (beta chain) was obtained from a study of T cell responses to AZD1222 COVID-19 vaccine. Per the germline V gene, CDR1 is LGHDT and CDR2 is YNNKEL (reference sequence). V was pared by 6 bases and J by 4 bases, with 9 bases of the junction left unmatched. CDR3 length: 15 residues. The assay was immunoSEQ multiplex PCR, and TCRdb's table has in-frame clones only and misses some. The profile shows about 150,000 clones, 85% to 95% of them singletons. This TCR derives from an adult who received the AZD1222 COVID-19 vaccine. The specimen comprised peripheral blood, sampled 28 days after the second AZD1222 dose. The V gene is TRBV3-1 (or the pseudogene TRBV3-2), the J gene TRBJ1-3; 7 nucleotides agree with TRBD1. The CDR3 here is CASRPTGVGGNTIYF. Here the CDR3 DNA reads TGTGCCAGCAGACCCACAGGGGTGGGAGGAAACACCATATATTTT.